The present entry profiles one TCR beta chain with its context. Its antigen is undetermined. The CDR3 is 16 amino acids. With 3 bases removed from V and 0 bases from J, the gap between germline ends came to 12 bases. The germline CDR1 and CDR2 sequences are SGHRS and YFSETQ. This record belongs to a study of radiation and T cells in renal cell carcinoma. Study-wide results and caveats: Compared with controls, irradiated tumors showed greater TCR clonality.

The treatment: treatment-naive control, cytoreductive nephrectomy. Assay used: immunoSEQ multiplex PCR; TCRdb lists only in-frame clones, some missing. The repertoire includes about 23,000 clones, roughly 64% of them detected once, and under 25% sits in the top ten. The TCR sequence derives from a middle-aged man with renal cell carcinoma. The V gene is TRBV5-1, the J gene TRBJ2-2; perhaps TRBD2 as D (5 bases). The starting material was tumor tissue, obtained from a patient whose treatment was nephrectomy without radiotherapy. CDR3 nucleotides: TGCGCCAGCAGCTGGGGTCGGGGAACGAACACCGGGGAGCTGTTTTTT. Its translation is CASSWGRGTNTGELFF.